Following are 21 T cell receptor beta chains from one sample sequenced in a study of a mutant IDH1 vaccine in newly diagnosed glioma (dated by TCRdb to the early 2020s). Their antigens remain unidentified. Library preparation used the immunoSEQ multiplex PCR assay. TCRdb retrieved this table from immuneACCESS and kept in-frame rearrangements only. Not all clones are present; in checked studies, unresolved V genes account for under half, and no reason is known for the remainder. In all, the sample holds 45,000 to 55,000 clones, and more than 65% of those were seen once. Of the sample, less than 7.5% falls within the top ten clones. According to the study, the label for this sample's time point signals: week 35, safety follow-up. A 20-mer mutant IDH1 peptide at 300 micrograms in Montanide made up each vaccine dose, which was injected subcutaneously together with topical imiquimod. Sequencing used PBMCs, obtained from a glioma patient whose treatment included an IDH1 peptide vaccine. These TCRs come from a man aged 40-50 years with glioma.

V gene TRBV7-9 combines with J gene TRBJ2-7, with D uncertain. V was trimmed by 4 bases and J by 3 bases, leaving 16 bases between them. Germline CDR1 is SEHNR and CDR2 is FQNEAQ (reference sequence). The CDR3 is made up of 15 amino acids. The CDR3 region has the DNA TGTGCCAGCAGCTCCGCATACGTCGGATTCTACGAGCAGTACTTC. As protein: CASSSAYVGFYEQYF.

V usage is TRBV5-1 and J usage is TRBJ2-5, with a weak D call TRBD2 (6 bases). The V gene's germline CDR1 is SGHRS and CDR2 YFSETQ. The germline V and J ends were trimmed by 4 bases and 5 bases, with 21 bases remaining between them. The CDR3 sequence is 16 residues long. The CDR3 nucleotides are TGCGCCAGCAGCCTAGGACCGCAAGGAGGGATGGAGACCCAGTACTTC. Amino acid sequence: CASSLGPQGGMETQYF.

The chain recombines TRBV7-7 with TRBJ2-2; D might be TRBD2 (5 bases). The CDR3 spans 16 residues. Trimming shortened V by 6 bases and J by 6 bases, and 20 bases separated the two germline ends. Germline V lookup: CDR1 SSHAT, CDR2 FNYEAQ (reference sequence). This CDR3 reads CASSPNPGFQAGELFF. DNA of the CDR3: TGTGCCAGCAGTCCTAATCCGGGATTTCAGGCCGGGGAGCTGTTTTTT.

This chain links TRBV7-2 with TRBJ2-1; tentative D call: TRBD2 (5 bases). The CDR3 is 15 residues long. The V end lost 1 base, the J end lost 6 bases, and 13 bases lay between the germline ends. The V gene's germline CDR1 is SGHTA and CDR2 FQGNSA. This CDR3 reads CASSLGASTVNEQFF. DNA for the CDR3: TGTGCCAGCAGCTTAGGGGCTAGCACGGTCAATGAGCAGTTCTTC.

The J gene is TRBJ2-2, the V gene TRBV14, with D perhaps matching TRBD1 or TRBD2 (6 bases each). The CDR3 covers 15 residues. V lost 4 bases to trimming and J lost 7 bases, with 16 bases between them. Germline values: CDR1 SGHDN, CDR2 FVKESK. DNA for the CDR3: TGTGCCAGCAGCCGTTTGACGGGGGCGAGCGGGGAGCTGTTTTTT. Translated: CASSRLTGASGELFF.

The chain recombines TRBV6-5 with TRBJ2-2, with 9 bases aligning to TRBD2. Germline-derived CDR1 and CDR2 are MNHEY and SVGAGI. This CDR3 has 15 amino acids. V gave up 7 bases and J gave up 1 base; unmatched junction bases: 4. Written as DNA, the CDR3 is TGTGCCAGCAAGAAGCGGGGGGAGAACACCGGGGAGCTGTTTTTT. Its protein is CASKKRGENTGELFF.

This chain uses TRBV25-1 with TRBJ2-2; possibly TRBD1 or TRBD2 for D (5 bases each). The CDR3 contains 14 residues. The V gene's germline CDR1 is MGHDK and CDR2 SYGVNS. V gave up 8 bases and J gave up 6 bases, with 16 bases separating them. In DNA, the CDR3 is TGTGCCAGCGTGGGGGACCCACGACCCGGGGAGCTGTTTTTT. This gives the protein CASVGDPRPGELFF.

This clone was picked up a small number of times. The rearrangement joins TRBV6-5 to TRBJ2-7; D is unclear. Trimming shortened V by 2 bases and J by 1 base, and 6 bases separated the two germline ends. This CDR3 is built from 13 residues. The germline CDR1 and CDR2 sequences are MNHEY and SVGAGI. CDR3 protein: CASSYPGSYEQYF. CDR3 sequence (DNA): TGTGCCAGCAGTTACCCAGGATCCTACGAGCAGTACTTC.

This clone was seen a single time. The chain is built from TRBV6-1 and TRBJ2-7; possibly TRBD1 or TRBD2 for D (5 bases each). CDR3 length equals 15 residues. In germline, CDR1 is MNHNS, CDR2 SASEGT. The V end was cut by 6 bases, the J end by 0 bases, with 15 bases between. CDR3 coding DNA: TGTGCCAGCAGAATAAGGGGAGTTAGCTCCTACGAGCAGTACTTC. This translates into CASRIRGVSSYEQYF.

This clone has just a few counts. This chain uses TRBV5-1 with TRBJ1-4; D not resolved. Germline V gene data show CDR1 as SGHRS and CDR2 as YFSETQ. CDR3 size: 14 residues. Trimming removed 3 bases at V and 6 bases at J, with 12 bases between. CDR3: CASSSQGRDEKLFF. DNA of the CDR3: TGCGCCAGCAGCTCACAAGGGAGGGATGAAAAACTGTTTTTT.

This rearrangement joins TRBV27 to TRBJ2-7, with TRBD2 matching over 8 bases. This CDR3 is 15 amino acids long. In germline, CDR1 is MNHEY, CDR2 SMNVEV (reference sequence). The junction had 7 bases not matched to a gene; V was cut back by 4 bases and J by 2 bases. Here the CDR3 DNA reads TGTGCCAGCAGTTGGAGCGGGGGCAATACCTACGAGCAGTACTTC. Protein sequence: CASSWSGGNTYEQYF.

Details on this clone: At one end, the junction sequence differs from germline, possibly due to a read error. V is TRBV7-7 and J is TRBJ2-3; 11 bases fit TRBD2. Germline V CDR1 and CDR2: SSHAT, FNYEAQ (reference sequence). The CDR3 sequence is 15 residues long. In DNA, the CDR3 is TGTGCTAGCAGCCGGGGACTAGCGGTTCCAGATACGCAGTATTTT. Translated: CASSRGLAVPDTQYF.

The V and J genes are TRBV2 and TRBJ1-2; TRBD1 matches at 7 bases. In germline, CDR1 is SNHLY, CDR2 FYNNEI. The CDR3 totals 15 residues. The trim removed 4 bases at V and 3 bases at J, leaving 8 bases unmatched. CDR3 nucleotide sequence: TGTGCCAGCAGTGGGGGAAGACAGGGATACTATGGCTACACCTTC. Encoded protein: CASSGGRQGYYGYTF.

This clone was counted only a few times. The chain uses TRBV27 and TRBJ1-4; 10 positions match TRBD1. Trimming at V came to 7 bases and at J to 6 bases, leaving 11 bases not matched to a gene. In germline, CDR1 is MNHEY, CDR2 SMNVEV (reference sequence). This CDR3 is built from 16 residues. In DNA, the CDR3 is TGTGCCAGCAAAGCCGAGACCGGGACAGGGGATGAAAAACTGTTTTTT. It is translated as CASKAETGTGDEKLFF.

The V and J genes are TRBV7-8 and TRBJ1-2; D gene unclear. CDR3 length: 16 amino acids. CDR1 is SGHVS, CDR2 FQNEAQ, per germline. V was trimmed by 3 bases and J by 7 bases, leaving 21 bases between them. CDR3 nucleotide sequence: TGTGCCAGCAGCTTCGAAGGAGGGTCCCTGGGTCGTGGCTACACCTTC. Residues: CASSFEGGSLGRGYTF.

The chain combines TRBV10-3 with TRBJ1-2; 7 bases are a match to TRBD1. This CDR3 is 15 amino acids long. The ends lost 6 bases at V and 6 bases at J; junction bases unmatched: 13. CDR1 and CDR2 (germline): ENHRY, SYGVKD. CDR3 bases: TGTGCCATCAGCCCCCGACAGGGAAGAGGAAATGGCTACACCTTC. Its protein is CAISPRQGRGNGYTF.

The table lists this clone with a few counts. The V call is TRBV7-2, the J call TRBJ1-6; D is unresolved. This CDR3 has 14 amino acids. V lost 5 bases and J 6 bases, leaving 11 bases between the germline ends. From germline, CDR1 is SGHTA and CDR2 FQGNSA. The CDR3, as DNA: TGTGCCAGCAGCGCCCGAAGAGGTAATTCACCCCTCCACTTT. Translated: CASSARRGNSPLHF.

The chain uses TRBV14 and TRBJ1-2, with 7 bases aligning to TRBD1. CDR1 is SGHDN, CDR2 FVKESK, per germline. The CDR3 sequence is 14 residues long. The junction had 5 bases not matched to a gene; V was cut back by 0 bases and J by 7 bases. DNA for the CDR3: TGTGCCAGCAGCCAAGATCAGGGGGTGTCTGGCTACACCTTC. Protein: CASSQDQGVSGYTF. Together with reference TRBV14 and TRBJ1-2, the CDR3 gives the full variable domain: EAGVTQFPSHSVIEKGQTVTLRCDPISGHDNLYWYRRVMGKEIKFLLHFVKESKQDESGMPNNRFLAERTGGTYSTLKVQPAELEDSGVYFCASSQDQGVSGYTFGSGTRLTVV.

The chain recombines TRBV1 with TRBJ2-1; TRBD2 is the table's D call and was not checked against the DNA. TRBV1 is reported as a pseudogene. This CDR3 has 15 amino acids. CDR3 nucleotide sequence: TGCACCAGCAGCCAAGAAAGCGACCATTCATCGGAGCAGTTCTTC. Residues: CTSSQESDHSSEQFF.

In regard to this clone: The sample holds other DNA sequences that translate to the same CDR3. This chain uses TRBV5-1 with TRBJ2-7; 7 nucleotides line up with TRBD1. J lost 0 bases, V lost 0 bases, and 6 bases had no gene match. Germline lookup yields CDR1 SGHRS and CDR2 YFSETQ. There are 16 residues in the CDR3. CDR3 bases: TGCGCCAGCAGCTTGGGTCACCGGGACAGCTCCTACGAGCAGTACTTC. Translating gives CASSLGHRDSSYEQYF. The complete variable domain, with remaining parts taken from reference TRBV5-1 and TRBJ2-7, reads KAGVTQTPRYLIKTRGQQVTLSCSPISGHRSVSWYQQTPGQGLQFLFEYFSETQRNKGNFPGRFSGRQFSNSRSEMNVSTLELGDSALYLCASSLGHRDSSYEQYFGPGTRLTVT.

The V gene is TRBV5-1, the J gene TRBJ2-5, with 14 bases that match TRBD2. Germline CDR1 reads SGHRS; CDR2 reads YFSETQ. The CDR3 has 17 amino acids. Trimming took 0 bases from V and 5 from J; bases not matched to a gene: 6. In nucleotides, the CDR3 is TGCGCCAGCAGCTTGGCCGGGACTAGCGGGGGCGGGGAGACCCAGTACTTC. This translates into CASSLAGTSGGGETQYF.